The 14 T cell receptor beta chains in this list originate from one sample, sequenced in a study of OX40 agonist ivuxolimab in advanced cancers. Library preparation used the immunoSEQ multiplex PCR assay. This is the immuneACCESS table as TCRdb keeps it, with only in-frame sequences that have V and J called. A part of the clones is gone; compared with another copy, unresolved V genes explain less than half, and the rest is unexplained. The sample data list about 90,000 clones, and roughly 88% of these were observed just once. In total, the top ten clones hold under 0.35% of the sample. The sequenced sample was CD4+ or CD8+ T cells sorted from blood, obtained in a trial of the OX40 agonist ivuxolimab. The receptors were gathered from an adult with an advanced solid tumor such as melanoma, head and neck, liver or kidney cancer.

The V call is TRBV28, the J call TRBJ2-7; 8 bases fit TRBD2. The CDR3 is made up of 14 amino acids. Per the germline V gene, CDR1 is MDHEN and CDR2 is SYDVKM. The J segment lost 5 bases and the V segment lost 5 bases, leaving 8 bases of the junction unmatched. CDR3 DNA sequence: TGTGCCAGCAGTGCAAGCGGGAGCATCAACGAGCAGTACTTC. Residues: CASSASGSINEQYF.

The chain carries TRBV7-6 and TRBJ2-3, with 9 bases that match TRBD1. The CDR3 covers 16 residues. Germline V gene data show CDR1 as SGHVS and CDR2 as FNYEAQ. The junction had 8 bases not matched to a gene; V was cut back by 1 base and J by 6 bases. For the CDR3, the DNA is TGTGCCAGCAGCTTAGGGGGGACAGGGTCGGCCGATACGCAGTATTTT. Amino acid sequence: CASSLGGTGSADTQYF.

In this sample, this clone turned up once. The chain combines TRBV25-1 with TRBJ2-6, with TRBD1 as a possible D gene (5 bases). The length of the CDR3 is 12 residues. Germline-derived CDR1 and CDR2 are MGHDK and SYGVNS. Between the trimmed V and J ends, which lost 2 bases and 14 bases, there was a span of 10 bases. The CDR3 reads CASSEQGQILTF. The CDR3 DNA reads as TGTGCCAGCAGTGAACAGGGTCAGATCCTGACTTTC. Filled out from reference TRBV25-1 and TRBJ2-6, the complete variable domain reads EADIYQTPRYLVIGTGKKITLECSQTMGHDKMYWYQQDPGMELHLIHYSYGVNSTEKGDLSSESTVSRIRTEHFPLTLESARPSHTSQYLCASSEQGQILTFGAGSRLTVL.

The gene calls are TRBV4-1 and TRBJ2-7, with D unclear. CDR3 size: 16 residues. The germline V and J ends were trimmed by 0 bases and 0 bases, with 12 bases remaining between them. The germline V gene encodes CDR1 MGHRA and CDR2 YSYEKL. The CDR3 nucleotides read TGCGCCAGCAGCCAAGACGGGTCCGTCGCCTCCTACGAGCAGTACTTC. Amino acid sequence: CASSQDGSVASYEQYF.

This chain joins TRBV18 and TRBJ2-7; possible D gene TRBD2, 6 bases. This CDR3 has 14 amino acids. The germline V and J ends were trimmed by 0 bases and 3 bases, with 9 bases remaining between them. Germline V gene data show CDR1 as KGHSH and CDR2 as LQKENI. CDR3: CASSPPGLYYEQYF. CDR3 nucleotides: TGTGCCAGCTCACCACCGGGACTGTACTACGAGCAGTACTTC.

This clone was seen more than once but under ten times. The genes are TRBV19 and TRBJ2-2, with D uncertain. The CDR3 length is 16 residues. The germline V gene encodes CDR1 LNHDA and CDR2 SQIVND (reference sequence). Between the trimmed V and J ends, which lost 5 bases and 4 bases, there was a span of 17 bases. The CDR3 loop reads CASSSALTALTGELFF. The CDR3 DNA follows: TGTGCCAGTAGTTCCGCCCTGACGGCCCTCACCGGGGAGCTGTTTTTT.

The chain uses TRBV6-1 and TRBJ1-2; 9 bases map to TRBD1. This CDR3 is built from 14 residues. The germline gives CDR1 MNHNS, CDR2 SASEGT. The junction had 7 bases not matched to a gene; V was cut back by 7 bases and J by 4 bases. CDR3 protein: CASTSTGGSYGYTF. The CDR3 nucleotides read TGTGCCAGCACCTCGACAGGGGGGAGCTATGGCTACACCTTC.

This chain links TRBV10-3 with TRBJ2-7; 11 bases fit TRBD2. The V segment lost 0 bases and the J segment 2 bases; nucleotides outside the gene matches: 0. CDR3 length: 15 amino acids. Germline assignment: CDR1 ENHRY and CDR2 SYGVKD. This chain's CDR3 is CAISESSGRAYEQYF. The CDR3 DNA reads as TGTGCCATCAGTGAGTCTAGCGGGAGGGCCTACGAGCAGTACTTC.

This chain links TRBV10-1 with TRBJ2-7; D may be TRBD2 (5 bases). The CDR3 has 13 amino acids. The germline gives CDR1 WNHNN, CDR2 SYGVQD (reference sequence). The V end lost 4 bases, the J end lost 4 bases, and 11 bases lay between the germline ends. The CDR3 spells CASSAGGNYEQYF. The CDR3 DNA is TGCGCCAGCAGTGCCGGAGGCAATTACGAGCAGTACTTC.

V usage is TRBV2 and J usage is TRBJ2-7; D is uncertain. CDR1 SNHLY and CDR2 FYNNEI come from the germline V gene. The CDR3 has 15 amino acids. Trimming removed 1 base at V and 1 base at J, with 11 bases between. The CDR3 loop is CASSEGVLGSYEQYF. The CDR3 coding sequence is TGTGCCAGCAGTGAAGGAGTTTTAGGATCCTACGAGCAGTACTTC.

This rearrangement joins TRBV28 to TRBJ2-7, with D unresolved. Germline values: CDR1 MDHEN, CDR2 SYDVKM. Trimming cost V 8 bases and J 6 bases, with 20 bases left between them. The CDR3 length is 14 residues. CDR3 amino acids: CASQWATPLSEQYF. As DNA, the CDR3 is TGTGCCAGCCAATGGGCGACCCCTCTTTCCGAGCAGTACTTC.

V usage is TRBV19 and J usage is TRBJ1-5, with D hard to call. The V end lost 2 bases, the J end lost 0 bases, and 8 bases lay between the germline ends. This CDR3 has 15 amino acids. Germline V CDR1 and CDR2: LNHDA, SQIVND (reference sequence). DNA for the CDR3: TGTGCCAGTAGTATAAACGGCTATAGCAATCAGCCCCAGCATTTT. Its translation is CASSINGYSNQPQHF.

J is TRBJ2-1 and V is TRBV28, with TRBD2 matching over 10 bases. The V gene's germline CDR1 is MDHEN and CDR2 SYDVKM. The trim removed 3 bases at V and 7 bases at J, leaving 3 bases unmatched. The CDR3 has 14 residues. DNA for the CDR3: TGTGCCAGCAGTTTTAGCGGGAGGAGGAATGAGCAGTTCTTC. It encodes CASSFSGRRNEQFF.

This sequence joins TRBV4-1 and TRBJ2-5; D is undetermined. Germline V gene lookup returns CDR1 MGHRA and CDR2 YSYEKL. Trimming took off 0 bases at V and 7 bases at J, with 6 bases between the two ends. The CDR3 sequence is 12 residues long. The CDR3 DNA sequence: TGCGCCAGCAGCCAAGAGCTAGGGACCCAGTACTTC. Translating it yields CASSQELGTQYF.